Below are 31 T cell receptor beta chains sequenced from a single sample in a study of breast tumors, draining lymph nodes, adjacent tissues. TCRdb re-called the multiplex PCR reads with MiXCR, one entry per CDR3 protein. The sample has around 190,000 distinct CDR3 sequences; roughly a third are singletons. Axillary draining lymph nodes of breast cancer patients supplied the node samples. Material for sequencing was axillary lymph node tissue. The receptors were sampled from a female donor with breast cancer. Some clones in this sample may be carry-over from other donors' samples.

In its sample, this clonotype was seen many times. The V and J genes are TRBV19 and TRBJ2-7; 9 bases line up with TRBD2. Looked up from germline, CDR1 is LNHDA and CDR2 is SQIVND (reference sequence). The CDR3 runs to 14 residues. V dropped 7 bases and J dropped 2; count of bases not matched to a gene: 6. The CDR3 sequence: CASIPSGTTYEQYF. CDR3 nucleotides: TGTGCCAGTATACCTAGCGGGACGACCTACGAGCAGTACTTC.

The chain couples TRBV29-1 to TRBJ1-6; D possibly corresponds to TRBD1 (5 bases). CDR1 is SQVTM and CDR2 is ANQGSEA in the germline V gene. The CDR3 sequence is 13 residues long. Trimming left V 4 bases short and J 13 bases short, with 17 bases between. CDR3 nucleotides: TGCAGCGTTGTTACAGGACCGGGGTTCCCCCTCCACTTT. Amino acid sequence: CSVVTGPGFPLHF.

This clonotype occurred a few times. The rearrangement joins TRBV27 to TRBJ1-2; 7 bases match TRBD1. Germline V lookup: CDR1 MNHEY, CDR2 SMNVEV (reference sequence). The CDR3 has 15 residues. V gave up 2 bases and J gave up 2 bases; unmatched junction bases: 5. The CDR3, as DNA: TGTGCCAGCAGTTTAAAGGGGACAGAAAACTATGGCTACACCTTC. Its translation: CASSLKGTENYGYTF.

This clonotype was observed many times. V and J are TRBV20-1 and TRBJ1-3, with D perhaps TRBD1 (5 bases). The germline V gene encodes CDR1 DFQATT and CDR2 SNEGSKA (reference sequence). Trimming left V 6 bases short and J 0 bases short, with 12 bases between. This CDR3 has 14 residues. CDR3 protein: CSAPRGSSGNTIYF. CDR3 bases: TGCAGTGCGCCAAGGGGATCCTCTGGAAACACCATATATTTT.

A remark on this clonotype: The CDR3 end shows no conserved phenylalanine or tryptophan, and so a read error is likely. The chain carries TRBV12-3 or TRBV12-4 and TRBJ1-1, with D possibly matching TRBD1 (6 bases). Trimming shortened V by 8 bases and J by 3 bases, and 13 bases separated the two germline ends. CDR3 length: 13 amino acids. DNA of the CDR3: TGTGCCAGCCGTTCTAAGGGGGACACTGAAGCTTTCGTT. This translates into CASRSKGDTEAFV.

Many counts were recorded for this clonotype. This sequence joins TRBV10-2 and TRBJ1-2; TRBD1 agrees at 7 bases. The CDR3 extends over 15 amino acids. Trimming cost V 7 bases and J 2 bases; bases outside gene matches: 10. The V gene's germline CDR1 is WSHSY and CDR2 SAAADI. CDR3 sequence reads: CASTSSAGGNYGYTF. The CDR3 DNA is TGCGCCAGCACCTCCTCGGCAGGGGGAAACTATGGCTACACCTTC.

Note on this clonotype: A much larger clone differs by one base, so this may be a read error. The V gene is TRBV5-4, the J gene TRBJ2-5; possibly TRBD1 or TRBD2 for D (6 bases each). V was clipped by 4 bases and J by 9 bases, with 13 bases between them. The CDR3 consists of 12 residues. From germline, CDR1 is SGHNT and CDR2 YYREEE (reference sequence). The CDR3 here is CASSTPGEAQYF. In DNA form, the CDR3 reads TGTGCCAGCAGCACACCAGGGGAGGCCCAGTACTTC.

The chain carries TRBV6-5 and TRBJ2-7, with D perhaps assigned TRBD1 or TRBD2 (5 bases each). V was clipped by 7 bases and J by 0 bases, with 16 bases between them. CDR1 and CDR2 from the germline V gene are MNHEY and SVGAGI. CDR3 length: 15 residues. The CDR3 DNA is TGTGCCAGCACCCGAAACGAGGGGAGCTCCTACGAGCAGTACTTC. Amino acids: CASTRNEGSSYEQYF.

This clonotype was seen many times. The chain links TRBV12-3 or TRBV12-4 to TRBJ2-2; the match to TRBD1 covers 8 bases. This CDR3 has 15 amino acids. With V trimmed by 5 bases and J by 4 bases, 6 bases remained unmatched. The CDR3 nucleotides are TGTGCCAGCAGTGTCTCAGGGGGCCTCACCGGGGAGCTGTTTTTT. Its protein is CASSVSGGLTGELFF.

This clonotype was counted only a few times. The chain carries TRBV30 and TRBJ1-1; perhaps TRBD1 as D (6 bases). The CDR3 extends over 13 amino acids. V was pared by 4 bases and J by 1 base, with 10 bases between. The germline CDR1 and CDR2 sequences are GTSNPN and SVGIG (reference sequence). In nucleotides, the CDR3 is TGTGCCTGGAAGTGGGGGGCGAACACTGAAGCTTTCTTT. This sequence encodes CAWKWGANTEAFF.

This clonotype has only a few counts. The gene calls are TRBV5-8 and TRBJ2-5; D might be TRBD1 or TRBD2, each matching 6 bases. From germline, CDR1 is SGHTS and CDR2 YDEGEE. Trimming cost V 3 bases and J 2 bases, with 14 bases left between them. The CDR3 length is 15 residues. For the CDR3, the DNA is TGTGCCAGCAGCTGGGGGGACACGGGACAAGAGACCCAGTACTTC. Translated, it gives CASSWGDTGQETQYF.

This clonotype was seen repeatedly, ten times or more. The V call is TRBV5-5, the J call TRBJ2-7, with TRBD2 matching 12 bases. The CDR3 totals 15 residues. Trimming removed 0 bases from V and 7 bases from J; junction bases left unmatched: 5. Looked up from germline, CDR1 is SGHKS and CDR2 is YYEKEE (reference sequence). CDR3 nucleotides: TGTGCCAGCAGCTTGGGCCTAGCGGGGGGGCGGGAGCAGTACTTC. Its protein product is CASSLGLAGGREQYF.

This chain connects TRBV6-5 to TRBJ1-2; D is unclear. The germline CDR1 and CDR2 sequences are MNHEY and SVGAGI. The CDR3 is 15 amino acids. V was cut by 5 bases and J by 7 bases, with 20 bases left in between. This chain's CDR3 is CASSLASPARSGYTF. The CDR3 DNA follows: TGTGCCAGCAGTCTCGCGAGTCCCGCCCGCTCTGGCTACACCTTC.

The chain has TRBV7-3 and TRBJ2-2, with 11 bases aligning to TRBD2. J was trimmed by 7 bases and V by 6 bases; bases with no gene match: 7. Germline V gene lookup returns CDR1 SGHTA and CDR2 FQGTGA. This CDR3 has 15 residues. CDR3 in DNA: TGTGCCAGCAGTTTTAGCGGGAGGGCGATCGGGGAGCTGTTTTTT. It encodes CASSFSGRAIGELFF.

Ten or more counts support this clonotype. The chain couples TRBV18 to TRBJ2-1; D might be TRBD2 (5 bases). The CDR3 length is 13 residues. V dropped 0 bases and J dropped 7 bases, with 7 bases sitting between them. The germline V gene has CDR1 KGHSH and CDR2 LQKENI. The CDR3 DNA sequence: TGTGCCAGCTCACCACCGGGAGTGAATGAGCAGTTCTTC. It specifies CASSPPGVNEQFF.

This clonotype came up many times. The rearrangement joins TRBV2 to TRBJ2-7; D gene ambiguous. The CDR3 contains 16 residues. The germline V gene has CDR1 SNHLY and CDR2 FYNNEI. V was trimmed by 2 bases and J by 3 bases, leaving 17 bases between them. CDR3 coding DNA: TGTGCCAGCAGTGAACTATCACAACTCGGGTACTACGAGCAGTACTTC. This gives the protein CASSELSQLGYYEQYF. Using reference TRBV2 and TRBJ2-7 for the parts outside the CDR3, the full variable domain is EPEVTQTPSHQVTQMGQEVILRCVPISNHLYFYWYRQILGQKVEFLVSFYNNEISEKSEIFDDQFSVERPDGSNFTLKIRSTKLEDSAMYFCASSELSQLGYYEQYFGPGTRLTVT.

The chain has TRBV7-6 and TRBJ2-3, with 9 bases lining up with TRBD1. The germline V gene has CDR1 SGHVS and CDR2 FNYEAQ. The CDR3 loop spans 15 amino acids. V shed 5 bases, J shed 11 bases, and the junction held 14 bases outside the gene matches. The CDR3: CASSRGRDRVDEQYF. The CDR3 DNA is TGTGCCAGCAGCCGGGGCCGGGACAGGGTAGACGAGCAGTATTTT.

The chain joins TRBV12-5 to TRBJ2-5, with TRBD2 identical over 7 bases. Germline V gene lookup returns CDR1 LGHNT and CDR2 FRNRAP. After removal of 3 bases from V and 5 bases from J, the junction contained 21 bases not matched to a gene. There are 19 residues in the CDR3. CDR3 bases: TGTGCTAGTGGTTTCGGCCGGGGGGAGTCCGAGGGGAGCAAGGAGACCCAGTACTTC. It translates to CASGFGRGESEGSKETQYF. Drawing the rest from reference TRBV12-5 and TRBJ2-5, the complete variable domain is DARVTQTPRHKVTEMGQEVTMRCQPILGHNTVFWYRQTMMQGLELLAYFRNRAPLDDSGMPKDRFSAEMPDATLATLKIQPSEPRDSAVYFCASGFGRGESEGSKETQYFGPGTRLLVL.

This clonotype has only one observation. The V call is TRBV12-3 or TRBV12-4, the J call TRBJ1-4; TRBD1 aligns across 7 bases. The J segment lost 7 bases and the V segment lost 5 bases, leaving 13 bases of the junction unmatched. The CDR3 covers 16 residues. CDR3: CASSDRERDVGEKLFF. The CDR3 DNA follows: TGTGCCAGCAGTGACAGGGAGCGCGACGTTGGTGAAAAACTGTTTTTT.

This clonotype was recorded at least ten times. The J gene is TRBJ2-2, the V gene TRBV11-1, with D perhaps TRBD1 (5 bases). In germline, CDR1 is SGHAT, CDR2 FQDESV (reference sequence). The CDR3 runs to 14 residues. The V and J ends lost 5 bases and 3 bases respectively, with 10 bases between them. CDR3 region: CASSADSYTGELFF. The CDR3 DNA is TGTGCCAGCAGCGCCGACAGCTACACCGGGGAGCTGTTTTTT.

In this sample, this clonotype turned up a few times. J is TRBJ1-2 and V is TRBV3-1, with D maybe TRBD1 (5 bases). V shed 4 bases and J shed 4 bases, with 16 bases lying between them. The CDR3 covers 15 residues. In germline, CDR1 is LGHDT, CDR2 YNNKEL (reference sequence). The CDR3 is CASSLRDRKIYGYTF. The DNA for the CDR3 is TGTGCCAGCAGCCTCCGGGACCGGAAAATCTATGGCTACACCTTC.

Comment on this clonotype: This may be a read error, as it is one base from a much larger clone. In this CDR3 the conserved last residue, phenylalanine or tryptophan, is missing, so a read error is likely. The chain uses TRBV19 and TRBJ2-1; D remains unclear. Germline V gene lookup returns CDR1 LNHDA and CDR2 SQIVND (reference sequence). The CDR3 totals 16 residues. V was pared by 6 bases and J by 2 bases, with 17 bases between. CDR3: CASSHFEGEPYNEQFS. The CDR3 DNA sequence: TGTGCCAGTAGCCACTTTGAAGGAGAACCCTACAATGAGCAGTTCTCC.

This sequence joins TRBV20-1 and TRBJ1-5; 8 bases map to TRBD1. This CDR3 comprises 12 residues. J gave up 14 bases and V 6 bases, and 12 bases lay outside the gene matches. CDR1 is DFQATT and CDR2 is SNEGSKA in the germline V gene (reference sequence). The CDR3 DNA sequence: TGCAGTGCAGGGGACAGGTCGTTGTACGAGCATTTT. This gives the protein CSAGDRSLYEHF.

This clonotype appeared many times. The chain couples TRBV2 to TRBJ1-4; D not certain. The CDR3 loop spans 12 amino acids. Germline V CDR1 and CDR2: SNHLY, FYNNEI. Trimming took 5 bases from V and 8 from J, leaving 9 bases between them. The CDR3 nucleotides are TGTGCCAGCAGTTTTACCTCCGAAAAACTGTTTTTT. Translation: CASSFTSEKLFF. Complete variable domain (other parts from reference TRBV2 and TRBJ1-4): EPEVTQTPSHQVTQMGQEVILRCVPISNHLYFYWYRQILGQKVEFLVSFYNNEISEKSEIFDDQFSVERPDGSNFTLKIRSTKLEDSAMYFCASSFTSEKLFFGSGTQLSVL.

This rearrangement joins TRBV2 to TRBJ2-1; 14 bases are shared with TRBD2. V shed 11 bases and J 2 bases; nucleotides not matched to a gene: 8. The CDR3 has 16 residues. The germline gives CDR1 SNHLY, CDR2 FYNNEI. As DNA, the CDR3 is TGTGCCTCCGAAAGACTAGCGGGAGGGCCCTACAATGAGCAGTTCTTC. Its translation is CASERLAGGPYNEQFF.

For this clonotype: A much larger clone lies one base from this, so it may be a read error. The chain joins TRBV11-1 to TRBJ2-5; D unclear. CDR1 is SGHAT, CDR2 FQDESV, per germline (reference sequence). This CDR3 spans 14 amino acids. Between the trimmed V and J ends, which lost 6 bases and 5 bases, there was a span of 16 bases. This CDR3 is CASSYNMGSETQYF. CDR3 coding DNA: TGTGCCAGCAGTTACAACATGGGGTCCGAGACCCAGTACTTC. Full variable domain (rest looked up from reference TRBV11-1 and TRBJ2-5): EAEVAQSPRYKITEKSQAVAFWCDPISGHATLYWYRQILGQGPELLVQFQDESVVDDSQLPKDRFSAERLKGVDSTLKIQPAELGDSAMYLCASSYNMGSETQYFGPGTRLLVL.

This clonotype was seen at least ten times. The chain combines TRBV12-3 or TRBV12-4 with TRBJ2-1; 9 bases fit TRBD2. V trimming: 7 bases; J trimming: 4 bases; junction bases outside the gene matches: 8. The length of the CDR3 is 15 residues. The CDR3 region is CASTYLAGQYNEQFF. The CDR3 DNA sequence: TGTGCCAGCACGTACCTAGCGGGACAATACAATGAGCAGTTCTTC.

This clonotype was recorded at least ten times. V and J are TRBV20-1 and TRBJ1-4, with 7 bases aligning to TRBD1. Germline loops: CDR1 DFQATT, CDR2 SNEGSKA (reference sequence). This CDR3 comprises 15 residues. V dropped 6 bases and J dropped 4; count of bases not matched to a gene: 11. CDR3 bases: TGCAGTGCCAAACCACCAGGGGGTCGTAATGAAAAACTGTTTTTT. Translating gives CSAKPPGGRNEKLFF.

There are many counts of this clonotype. This rearrangement joins TRBV6-5 to TRBJ2-3; D might be TRBD2 (7 bases). The ends were cut back, 2 bases at V and 3 bases at J, with 12 bases in the middle. The CDR3 is made up of 15 amino acids. The V gene's germline CDR1 is MNHEY and CDR2 SVGAGI. As DNA, the CDR3 is TGTGCCAGCAGTTACGCGGGGGCCATAACAGATACGCAGTATTTT. Translation gives CASSYAGAITDTQYF.

This clonotype was seen repeatedly, ten times or more. The chain employs TRBV20-1 and TRBJ2-3; D possibly corresponds to TRBD2 (6 bases). The CDR3 length is 17 residues. Germline CDR1 is DFQATT and CDR2 is SNEGSKA (reference sequence). Between the trimmed V and J ends, which lost 0 bases and 4 bases, there was a span of 20 bases. The CDR3 nucleotides are TGCAGTGCTAGAGATTCCCCTCCTAGCGCTGCCGCAGATACGCAGTATTTT. Its translation: CSARDSPPSAAADTQYF.

The chain employs TRBV29-1 and TRBJ1-2, with 8 bases matching TRBD1. CDR3 length: 13 amino acids. The trim removed 6 bases at V and 7 bases at J, leaving 10 bases unmatched. Looked up from germline, CDR1 is SQVTM and CDR2 is ANQGSEA. The CDR3 sequence is CSVASTGEAGYTF. For the CDR3, the DNA is TGCAGCGTAGCATCGACAGGGGAGGCTGGCTACACCTTC.